The 14 T cell receptor beta chains given below trace back to one sample, sequenced in a study of shared clonotypes between healthy human individuals (dated by TCRdb to about 2020). Receptor libraries were prepared by the immunoSEQ multiplex PCR assay. This immuneACCESS table, as held by TCRdb, lists in-frame sequences with V and J called but not all clones. Of the missing ones, under half trace to an unresolved V gene in checked studies; the others have no known cause. The sample contains some 1.4 million clones, approximately 96% of them found a single time. 1.2% of the sample is in the top ten clones. Sample: naive CD4+ T cells sorted from blood. The sample's cell subset or site, from its label and the paper: CD45RA+ positively selected. The receptor source for this set is a man aged 30-40 years in good health.

The chain has TRBV5-5 and TRBJ2-5, with 10 positions matching TRBD2. The CDR3 sequence is 15 residues long. Trimming took 4 bases from V and 2 from J; bases not matched to a gene: 5. Germline lookup yields CDR1 SGHKS and CDR2 YYEKEE (reference sequence). CDR3 region: CASSGGLARQETQYF. The CDR3 DNA follows: TGTGCCAGCAGCGGGGGACTAGCGAGGCAAGAGACCCAGTACTTC.

The chain carries TRBV30 and TRBJ2-7, with D possibly matching TRBD2 (5 bases). The CDR3 covers 12 residues. Germline V gene data show CDR1 as GTSNPN and CDR2 as SVGIG (reference sequence). The ends were cut back, 0 bases at V and 5 bases at J, with 8 bases in the middle. CDR3 coding DNA: TGTGCCTGGAGTGTAAGCGGAGACGAGCAGTACTTC. As protein: CAWSVSGDEQYF.

This chain connects TRBV7-8 to TRBJ2-7; TRBD2 agrees at 9 bases. CDR1 is SGHVS, CDR2 FQNEAQ, per germline. The CDR3 has 14 amino acids. The trim removed 6 bases at V and 2 bases at J, leaving 5 bases unmatched. Here the CDR3 reads CASSTSGPTYEQYF. The CDR3 DNA follows: TGTGCCAGCAGTACTAGCGGGCCAACCTACGAGCAGTACTTC.

V usage is TRBV28 and J usage is TRBJ2-5; perhaps TRBD1 as D (7 bases). Germline V lookup: CDR1 MDHEN, CDR2 SYDVKM. V was clipped by 6 bases and J by 4 bases, with 18 bases between them. This CDR3 comprises 15 residues. The CDR3 coding sequence is TGTGCCAGCAGCCAGCGACAGGGACTTACAGAGACCCAGTACTTC. Protein sequence: CASSQRQGLTETQYF.

This chain uses TRBV7-8 with TRBJ2-5, with TRBD1 as a possible D gene (7 bases). Germline V gene lookup returns CDR1 SGHVS and CDR2 FQNEAQ. Between the trimmed V and J ends, which lost 2 bases and 5 bases, there was a span of 21 bases. This CDR3 is built from 17 residues. The CDR3 nucleotides are TGTGCCAGCAGCTTACCGGGGACAGTTACAGGAGGGGAGACCCAGTACTTC. Translated: CASSLPGTVTGGETQYF.

V is TRBV19 and J is TRBJ2-1; the match to TRBD1 covers 9 bases. With 6 bases clipped from V and 5 bases from J, the junction kept 8 bases outside the gene matches. CDR3 length equals 15 residues. Germline V gene lookup returns CDR1 LNHDA and CDR2 SQIVND (reference sequence). CDR3 nucleotides: TGTGCCAGTAGGATCCGGGACAGGGACAACAATGAGCAGTTCTTC. As protein: CASRIRDRDNNEQFF.

The CDR3 nucleotides read TGTGCCAGCAGCCTCCGCCTTCTAGCGGGAGTTTCCGGGGCCAACGTCCTGACTTTC. This gives the protein CASSLRLLAGVSGANVLTF. V is TRBV5-4 and J is TRBJ2-6; TRBD2 aligns across 10 bases. Trimming at V came to 4 bases and at J to 4 bases, leaving 14 bases not matched to a gene. There are 19 residues in the CDR3. Germline lookup yields CDR1 SGHNT and CDR2 YYREEE (reference sequence).

The rearrangement links TRBV5-8 to TRBJ2-2; D not certain. The germline gives CDR1 SGHTS, CDR2 YDEGEE. The germline V and J ends were trimmed by 4 bases and 3 bases, with 16 bases remaining between them. The CDR3 loop spans 16 amino acids. The CDR3 sequence: CASSGPFSRDTGELFF. CDR3 DNA: TGTGCCAGCAGCGGCCCATTTAGCCGCGACACCGGGGAGCTGTTTTTT.

V is TRBV18 and J is TRBJ1-5; the match to TRBD1 covers 7 bases. The CDR3 runs to 14 residues. The V gene end was trimmed by 2 bases and the J gene end by 5 bases; junction bases not matched to a gene: 3. Germline-derived CDR1 and CDR2 are KGHSH and LQKENI. CDR3 loop: CASSPTGEYQPQHF. The CDR3 DNA is TGTGCCAGCTCACCAACAGGGGAATATCAGCCCCAGCATTTT.

The chain combines TRBV4-1 with TRBJ1-5; weak D call: TRBD1 (6 bases). CDR1 and CDR2 from the germline V gene are MGHRA and YSYEKL. V lost 0 bases to trimming and J lost 5 bases, with 17 bases between them. This CDR3 is 17 amino acids long. The CDR3: CASSQEVVQGWHQPQHF. The CDR3 region has the DNA TGCGCCAGCAGCCAAGAAGTGGTACAGGGATGGCATCAGCCCCAGCATTTT.

The chain links TRBV2 to TRBJ2-7, with D possibly matching TRBD2 (5 bases). This CDR3 contains 13 residues. Trimming removed 1 base from V and 6 bases from J, with 10 bases in between. CDR1 SNHLY and CDR2 FYNNEI come from the germline V gene. The CDR3 reads CASSEVGEGEQYF. CDR3 sequence (DNA): TGTGCCAGCAGTGAAGTAGGTGAGGGCGAGCAGTACTTC.

The chain links TRBV5-5 to TRBJ2-7; D may be TRBD2 (5 bases). Germline V gene lookup returns CDR1 SGHKS and CDR2 YYEKEE (reference sequence). The V end lost 0 bases, the J end lost 3 bases, and 10 bases lay between the germline ends. The CDR3 is 14 residues long. DNA for the CDR3: TGTGCCAGCAGCTTGGGTGCCGGGGACTACGAGCAGTACTTC. This translates into CASSLGAGDYEQYF.

Only one count was recorded for this clone. The rearrangement uses TRBV19 and TRBJ2-1; 7 bases agree with TRBD2. The junction had 11 bases not matched to a gene; V was cut back by 1 base and J by 8 bases. CDR1 and CDR2 from the germline V gene are LNHDA and SQIVND (reference sequence). This CDR3 comprises 16 residues. The CDR3, as DNA: TGTGCCAGTAGTATAGTAGGCGGGAGAATTTCATATGAGCAGTTCTTC. Residues: CASSIVGGRISYEQFF.

The V call is TRBV29-1, the J call TRBJ1-2; no clear D gene. The ends were cut back, 4 bases at V and 6 bases at J, with 12 bases in the middle. The CDR3 is made up of 12 amino acids. Germline V lookup: CDR1 SQVTM, CDR2 ANQGSEA. The CDR3 loop reads CSVVNSLNGYTF. The DNA of the CDR3 is TGCAGCGTTGTGAACAGCTTGAATGGCTACACCTTC. The full variable domain, rest sourced from reference TRBV29-1 and TRBJ1-2, is SAVISQKPSRDICQRGTSLTIQCQVDSQVTMMFWYRQQPGQSLTLIATANQGSEATYESGFVIDKFPISRPNLTFSTLTVSNMSPEDSSIYLCSVVNSLNGYTFGSGTRLTVV.